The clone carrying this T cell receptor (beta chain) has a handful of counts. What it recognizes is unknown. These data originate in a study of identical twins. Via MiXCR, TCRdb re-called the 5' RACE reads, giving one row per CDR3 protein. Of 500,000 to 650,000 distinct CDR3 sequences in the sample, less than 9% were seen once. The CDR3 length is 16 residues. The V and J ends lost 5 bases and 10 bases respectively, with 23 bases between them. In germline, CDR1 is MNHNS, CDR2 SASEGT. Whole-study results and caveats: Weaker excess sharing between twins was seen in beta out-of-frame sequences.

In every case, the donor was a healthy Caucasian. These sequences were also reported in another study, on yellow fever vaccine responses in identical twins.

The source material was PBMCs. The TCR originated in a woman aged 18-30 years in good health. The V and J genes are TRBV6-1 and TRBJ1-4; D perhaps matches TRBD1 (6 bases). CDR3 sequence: CASSQRDTGGRGKLFF. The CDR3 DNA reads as TGTGCCAGCAGTCAACGGGATACGGGGGGGCGCGGAAAACTGTTTTTT.